The 6 T cell receptor beta chains below all came from one sample that was sequenced in a study of T-cell memory formation after mild COVID-19. TCRdb fed the 5' RACE reads into MiXCR, producing one record per CDR3 protein. The repertoire holds hundreds of thousands of distinct CDR3 sequences, with about 15% as singletons. The sample taken for sequencing was PBMCs or a T cell subset sorted from them (not recorded which). These receptors originate from a man aged 18 to 35 who had mild COVID-19 (a few samples of this study predate the infection). Cell type and time point are not known.

The chain is built from TRBV4-2 and TRBJ2-5; D gene ambiguous. Trimming left V 1 base short and J 4 bases short, with 13 bases between. The CDR3 runs 15 residues. Germline-derived CDR1 and CDR2 are LGHNA and YNFKEQ. This CDR3 is CASSQVWASGETQYF. The CDR3, as DNA: TGTGCCAGCAGCCAAGTTTGGGCTAGTGGAGAGACCCAGTACTTC.

Many counts were recorded for this clonotype. The CDR3 sequence: CASSFANNEQFF. Here the CDR3 DNA reads TGTGCCAGCAGCTTCGCCAACAATGAGCAGTTCTTC. V gene TRBV7-9 combines with J gene TRBJ2-1; D ambiguous. Germline V lookup: CDR1 SEHNR, CDR2 FQNEAQ (reference sequence). The CDR3 sequence is 12 residues long. The V and J ends lost 3 bases and 5 bases respectively, with 5 bases between them. The whole variable domain, filled in from reference TRBV7-9 and TRBJ2-1, reads DTGVSQNPRHKITKRGQNVTFRCDPISEHNRLYWYRQTLGQGPEFLTYFQNEAQLEKSRLLSDRFSAERPKGSFSTLEIQRTEQGDSAMYLCASSFANNEQFFGPGTRLTVL.

This clonotype was seen ten or more times. The chain carries TRBV12-3 or TRBV12-4 and TRBJ1-3; D is uncertain. V was pared by 5 bases and J by 0 bases, with 2 bases between. The CDR3 runs 12 residues. CDR3 in amino acids: CASSLSGNTIYF. The CDR3 DNA is TGTGCCAGCAGTCTCTCTGGAAACACCATATATTTT.

This clonotype was seen more than once but under ten times. CDR3 sequence reads: CASSQPPDYLQMVAYEQYF. In DNA form, the CDR3 reads TGTGCCAGCAGCCAGCCCCCGGACTACCTCCAAATGGTAGCCTACGAGCAGTACTTC. The chain uses TRBV7-9 and TRBJ2-7, with D perhaps TRBD2 (6 bases). Trimming left V 5 bases short and J 2 bases short, with 28 bases between. The CDR3 consists of 19 residues. Germline loops: CDR1 SEHNR, CDR2 FQNEAQ (reference sequence).

There are many counts of this clonotype. The CDR3 coding sequence is TGTGCCAGCAGCGAGGTCTCTTCCTACGAGCAGTACTTC. It yields the protein CASSEVSSYEQYF. This chain connects TRBV7-9 to TRBJ2-7; no definite D call. The CDR3 is 13 amino acids. Trimming removed 5 bases at V and 1 base at J, with 9 bases between. Germline V gives CDR1 SEHNR, CDR2 FQNEAQ (reference sequence).

This chain joins TRBV5-4 and TRBJ2-6; maybe TRBD1 (6 bases). CDR1 SGHNT and CDR2 YYREEE come from the germline V gene (reference sequence). Trimming removed 4 bases from V and 4 bases from J, with 12 bases in between. This CDR3 has 15 residues. The CDR3: CASSAAGAGANVLTF. The CDR3 nucleotides are TGTGCCAGCAGCGCGGCAGGGGCCGGGGCCAACGTCCTGACTTTC.